One T cell receptor (beta chain) is described in this entry. Trimming at V came to 1 base and at J to 3 bases, leaving 11 bases not matched to a gene. The CDR3 runs 19 residues. Germline CDR1 and CDR2: SGHAT and FQNNGV. This sample is drawn from a study of blood T cell repertoires in COVID-19. On the study more broadly: COVID-19 samples, acute and convalescent, were from the United States, Italy and Spain.

Per the original data handling: Researchers report that nucleated cell counts were estimated from reference gene primer amplification. Repertoires were generated with immunoSEQ multiplex PCR, while TCRdb's copy carries only in-frame clones and drops some. V and J calls plus clone size are reproduced from that table; the DNA served to infer D and trimming. The sample lists around 77,000 clones; just over 85% were seen once. This TCR came from a man between 65 and 85 years old with active or convalescent COVID-19. The specimen was peripheral blood. This chain uses TRBV11-2 with TRBJ2-1; 11 bases line up with TRBD2. The CDR3 loop reads CASSLAWLAGGSDYNEQFF. In nucleotides, the CDR3 is TGTGCCAGCAGCTTAGCCTGGCTAGCGGGAGGATCAGACTACAATGAGCAGTTCTTC.